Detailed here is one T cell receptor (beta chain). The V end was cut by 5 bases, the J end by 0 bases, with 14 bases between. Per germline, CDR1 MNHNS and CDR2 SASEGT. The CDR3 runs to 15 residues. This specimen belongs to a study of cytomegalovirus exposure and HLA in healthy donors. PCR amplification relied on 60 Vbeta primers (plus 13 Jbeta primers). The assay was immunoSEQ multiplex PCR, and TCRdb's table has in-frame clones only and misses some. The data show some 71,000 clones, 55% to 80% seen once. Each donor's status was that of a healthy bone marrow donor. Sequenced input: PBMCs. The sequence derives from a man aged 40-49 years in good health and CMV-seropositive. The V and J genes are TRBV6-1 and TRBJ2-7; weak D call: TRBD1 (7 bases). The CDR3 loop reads CASSRQGGNSYEQYF. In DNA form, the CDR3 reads TGTGCCAGCAGTCGACAGGGAGGAAACTCCTACGAGCAGTACTTC.